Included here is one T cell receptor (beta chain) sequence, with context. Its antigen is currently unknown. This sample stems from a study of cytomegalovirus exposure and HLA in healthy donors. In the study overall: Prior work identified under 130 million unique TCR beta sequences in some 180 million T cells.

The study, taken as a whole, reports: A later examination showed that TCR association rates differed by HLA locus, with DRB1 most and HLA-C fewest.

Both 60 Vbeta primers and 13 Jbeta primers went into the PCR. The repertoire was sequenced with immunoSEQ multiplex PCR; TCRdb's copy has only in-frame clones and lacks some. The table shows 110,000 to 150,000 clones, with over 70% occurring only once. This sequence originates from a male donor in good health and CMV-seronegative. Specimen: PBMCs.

CDR3 loop: CASSLRDVSSYEQYF. CDR3 bases: TGTGCCAGCAGTTTGCGGGACGTCTCATCCTACGAGCAGTACTTC. The chain couples TRBV27 to TRBJ2-5, with D possibly matching TRBD2 (6 bases). TRBJ2-7 explains the end of the DNA better; the J call may be wrong. In germline, CDR1 is MNHEY, CDR2 SMNVEV (reference sequence). This CDR3 has 15 residues.